This is a list of T cell receptor beta chains from one sample in a study of post-analysis software for immune sequencing data. TCRdb redid the calling of the PCR reads with MiXCR, one entry per CDR3 protein. This table holds hundreds of thousands of distinct CDR3 sequences, 25% to 30% found once. Sequencing input: blood. The receptors derive from a girl between 5 and 17 years old with multiple sclerosis. Each CDR3 is given with its conserved first and last residue. A D gene is named only where the DNA matches it firmly. Clone size appears in some rows only: once, few, many, or a class for an expanded clone.

>TRBD1|NA|TRBV4-3|TRBJ2-2
TGCGCCAGCAGCCAGCCAGGGGGTAGCACCGGGGAGCTGTTTTTT
CASSQPGGSTGELFF
>NA|NA|TRBV7-9|TRBJ2-1
TGTGCCAGCAGCTCCTCTACAGGGCCTACATCCTACAATGAGCAGTTCTTC
CASSSSTGPTSYNEQFF
>NA|NA|TRBV2|TRBJ2-5
TGTGTCAGCAGTGCCTCCCAAGAGACCCAGTACTTC
CVSSASQETQYF
>NA|few|TRBV24-1|TRBJ2-1
TGTGCCACCAGTGATACTACAGGGCATGAGCAGTTCTTC
CATSDTTGHEQFF
>NA|NA|TRBV29-1|TRBJ2-1
TGCAGCGGTCCCGGGGATTTCTACAATGAGCAGTTCTTC
CSGPGDFYNEQFF
>TRBD2|NA|TRBV20-1|TRBJ2-3
TGCAGTGCTACCCGGCTAGCGGGGGGAATCACAGATACGCAGTATTTT
CSATRLAGGITDTQYF
>NA|many|TRBV12-3/TRBV12-4|TRBJ2-3
TGTGCCAGCAGTCCCTCCAAGGGTACAGATACGCAGTATTTT
CASSPSKGTDTQYF
>TRBD2|many|TRBV5-5|TRBJ2-7
TGTGCCAGCAGAACGCCGGGGGGAACCTACGAGCAGTACTTC
CASRTPGGTYEQYF
>NA|few|TRBV12-3/TRBV12-4|TRBJ2-1
TGTGCCAGCAGTCTAACCCGGACGATTTATGAGCAGTTCTTC
CASSLTRTIYEQFF
>TRBD1|once|TRBV12-3/TRBV12-4|TRBJ1-2
TGTGCCAGCAGTTTTGGGCAGGGGGTAAATGGCTACACCTTC
CASSFGQGVNGYTF
>TRBD1|NA|TRBV12-3/TRBV12-4|TRBJ1-5
TGTGCCAGCAGCTCCGGACAGGGGGACTCTCAGCCCCAGCATTTT
CASSSGQGDSQPQHF
>NA|few|TRBV7-2|TRBJ1-1
TGTGCCAGCAAAGAAATGGCAGGAGGGGACACTGAAGCTTTCTTT
CASKEMAGGDTEAFF
>TRBD2|few|TRBV7-2|TRBJ2-5
TGTGCCTCCTCTAGCGGGGTGGCCCAGTACTTC
CASSSGVAQYF
>NA|few|TRBV12-3/TRBV12-4|TRBJ2-7
TGTGCCAGCGGGGGCACGACCTACGAGCAGTACTTC
CASGGTTYEQYF
>NA|NA|TRBV7-2|TRBJ2-5
TGTGCCAGCAGCTTAAGAGCTGGCAGGGAAGAGACCCAGTACTTC
CASSLRAGREETQYF
>TRBD1|NA|TRBV5-6|TRBJ1-1
TGTGCCAGCAGCTGGTCGGACAGGGAGAACACTGAAGCTTTCTTT
CASSWSDRENTEAFF
>NA|NA|TRBV5-1|TRBJ2-1
TGCGCCAGCAGCCCCCGGTCACTCTCGGGTGTTGAGCAGTTCTTC
CASSPRSLSGVEQFF
>NA|NA|TRBV5-1|TRBJ2-5
TGCGCCAGCAGCTCGTTTAGAGGTTCAGAGACCCAGTACTTC
CASSSFRGSETQYF
>NA|few|TRBV19|TRBJ1-1
TGTGCCAGTATGGCGGGAAAGAACACTGAAGCTTTCTTT
CASMAGKNTEAFF
>NA|few|TRBV7-9|TRBJ1-2
TGTGCCAGCAGCTTAAACAGGGTGAAGACCTATGGCTACACCTTC
CASSLNRVKTYGYTF
>NA|once|TRBV7-2|TRBJ2-5
TGTGCCAGCAGCTCCCGGGCCGGACCCTACGAGCGGTACTTC
CASSSRAGPYERYF
>TRBD1|NA|TRBV5-1|TRBJ2-5
TGCGCCTCGACGACAGGGGGCAGCGCGACCCAGTACTTC
CASTTGGSATQYF
>NA|NA|TRBV4-2|TRBJ2-2
TGTGCCAGCAGCCCGTCGGGCGGGCCGGGGAAGACCGGGGAGCTGTTTTTT
CASSPSGGPGKTGELFF
>NA|NA|TRBV20-1|TRBJ2-5
TGCAGTGCTAGAGAAGGTCCCAAAGAGACCCAGTACTTC
CSAREGPKETQYF
>NA|few|TRBV28|TRBJ2-3
TGTGCCAGCAGACAACCCCACAGTGAACCCGGCACAGATACGCAGTATTTT
CASRQPHSEPGTDTQYF
>NA|few|TRBV20-1|TRBJ1-4
TGCAGTGCTTCCATGATATTAGTTGCAACTAATGAAAAACTGTTTTTT
CSASMILVATNEKLFF
>NA|NA|TRBV7-6|TRBJ1-5
TGTGCCAGCAGCTTAGGGGCCAAGGACCGAAGGCAGCCCCAGCATTTT
CASSLGAKDRRQPQHF
>TRBD2|few|TRBV12-3/TRBV12-4|TRBJ2-4
TGTGCCAGCACCTCGGGACTAGCTGCAAACATTCGGTACTTC
CASTSGLAANIRYF
>NA|NA|TRBV10-3|TRBJ2-4
TGTGCCATCAGTGAGTCCGACCCGATGGGGGCCAAAAACATTCAGTACTTC
CAISESDPMGAKNIQYF
>NA|NA|TRBV12-3/TRBV12-4|TRBJ1-2
TGTGCCAGCAGTCGGAATACGGGAGGGGCGGGTGGCTACACCTTC
CASSRNTGGAGGYTF
>TRBD1|NA|TRBV20-1|TRBJ2-4
TGCAGTGCAGACCGGACAGGGGTTGCCAAAAACATTCAGTACTTC
CSADRTGVAKNIQYF
>TRBD1|few|TRBV15|TRBJ2-4
TGTGCCACCAGCAGAGATCCAGGGGGCGGGCTTCTAGCCAAAAACATTCAGTACTTC
CATSRDPGGGLLAKNIQYF
>NA|NA|TRBV7-6|TRBJ2-7
TGTGCCAGCAGCTTAGGCCCCCCTAGGAGCGGCGCCACCTACGAGCAGTACTTC
CASSLGPPRSGATYEQYF